Shown below are 14 T cell receptor beta chains from a single sample sequenced in a study of T-cell reconstitution after alpha-beta-depleted transplantation in children. Unique molecular identifiers were incorporated during preparation of the TCRbeta library. MiXCR, run by TCRdb on the PCR reads, gives a single entry per CDR3 protein. The repertoire holds 300,000 to 350,000 distinct CDR3 sequences, with around 25% as singletons. The specimen comprised PBMCs, mostly from graft donor cells, sampled 180 days after TCRalphabeta/CD19-depleted stem cell transplant. The receptors shown here come from a male patient under 18 who had a stem cell transplant for acute lymphoblastic leukemia, so the T cells may come from the graft donor.

A few counts support this clonotype. V and J are TRBV5-1 and TRBJ2-3, with 7 bases aligning to TRBD2. V dropped 0 bases and J dropped 0; count of bases not matched to a gene: 4. Germline V gives CDR1 SGHRS, CDR2 YFSETQ. The CDR3 spans 16 residues. The CDR3, as DNA: TGCGCCAGCAGCTTGGTGGGGGGACTAAGCACAGATACGCAGTATTTT. Its protein is CASSLVGGLSTDTQYF. Variable domain in full (rest from reference TRBV5-1 and TRBJ2-3): KAGVTQTPRYLIKTRGQQVTLSCSPISGHRSVSWYQQTPGQGLQFLFEYFSETQRNKGNFPGRFSGRQFSNSRSEMNVSTLELGDSALYLCASSLVGGLSTDTQYFGPGTRLTVL.

The genes are TRBV29-1 and TRBJ2-5; D ambiguous. The CDR3 contains 9 residues. V shed 2 bases and J shed 7 bases, with 2 bases lying between them. Germline CDR1 and CDR2: SQVTM and ANQGSEA. DNA for the CDR3: TGCAGCGTTGAAAGGACCCAGTACTTC. This sequence encodes CSVERTQYF.

The rearrangement uses TRBV10-3 and TRBJ2-1, with 11 bases aligning to TRBD2. V was pared by 0 bases and J by 7 bases, with 8 bases of the junction left unmatched. Germline V gene sequence: CDR1 ENHRY, CDR2 SYGVKD. The CDR3 is 17 residues long. The chain's CDR3 is CAISESWTRTSGNEQFF. The CDR3 DNA follows: TGTGCCATCAGTGAGTCTTGGACAAGGACTAGCGGGAATGAGCAGTTCTTC.

The chain employs TRBV5-6 and TRBJ2-3; TRBD1 agrees at 11 bases. The V gene end was trimmed by 4 bases and the J gene end by 3 bases; junction bases not matched to a gene: 13. CDR1 SGHDT and CDR2 YYEEEE come from the germline V gene. The CDR3 covers 18 residues. CDR3 residues: CASSKPPWTGGITDTQYF. DNA for the CDR3: TGTGCCAGCAGCAAACCCCCTTGGACAGGGGGCATTACAGATACGCAGTATTTT.

This clonotype turned up a few times. The rearrangement links TRBV9 to TRBJ2-1, with TRBD2 identical over 9 bases. This CDR3 is built from 15 residues. Germline V gene sequence: CDR1 SGDLS, CDR2 YYNGEE. J lost 4 bases, V lost 0 bases, and 2 bases had no gene match. CDR3 loop: CASSVGLADYNEQFF. For the CDR3, the DNA is TGTGCCAGCAGCGTAGGACTAGCGGATTACAATGAGCAGTTCTTC. The full variable domain, with the rest looked up from reference TRBV9 and TRBJ2-1, is DSGVTQTPKHLITATGQRVTLRCSPRSGDLSVYWYQQSLDQGLQFLIQYYNGEERAKGNILERFSAQQFPDLHSELNLSSLELGDSALYFCASSVGLADYNEQFFGPGTRLTVL.

This rearrangement joins TRBV20-1 to TRBJ2-3, with 10 bases matching TRBD2. The ends lost 5 bases at V and 4 bases at J; junction bases unmatched: 9. CDR3 size: 15 residues. Germline CDR1 reads DFQATT; CDR2 reads SNEGSKA (reference sequence). The CDR3 spells CSAGVGLASPDTQYF. CDR3 bases: TGCAGTGCTGGAGTGGGACTAGCGTCCCCAGATACGCAGTATTTT.

This clonotype has at least ten counts. J is TRBJ2-7 and V is TRBV12-3 or TRBV12-4; D may be TRBD2 (6 bases). This CDR3 spans 11 amino acids. V lost 1 base to trimming and J lost 9 bases, with 7 bases between them. The CDR3 bases are TGTGCCAGCAGTTTAGTACTAGCGCAGTACTTC. Protein sequence: CASSLVLAQYF.

This clonotype has only a few counts. This rearrangement joins TRBV4-1 to TRBJ2-5, with D possibly matching TRBD2 (5 bases). V shed 0 bases and J shed 5 bases, with 16 bases lying between them. CDR1 and CDR2 (germline): MGHRA, YSYEKL. This CDR3 has 16 amino acids. The CDR3 nucleotides read TGCGCCAGCAGCCAAGATACGCGGAGGCCCGGGGAGACCCAGTACTTC. Translated, it gives CASSQDTRRPGETQYF.

This clonotype occurred a few times. The chain is built from TRBV5-6 and TRBJ2-5; the match to TRBD2 covers 7 bases. CDR3 length equals 15 residues. The ends lost 0 bases at V and 5 bases at J; junction bases unmatched: 7. From germline, CDR1 is SGHDT and CDR2 YYEEEE. CDR3 in amino acids: CASSLEGGPLETQYF. CDR3 bases: TGTGCCAGCAGCTTGGAGGGAGGGCCTCTCGAGACCCAGTACTTC.

This clonotype appeared a few times. The chain recombines TRBV7-8 with TRBJ2-7; D is possibly TRBD1 (6 bases). Trimming removed 4 bases at V and 5 bases at J, with 12 bases between. Per germline, CDR1 SGHVS and CDR2 FQNEAQ. CDR3 length: 13 residues. As DNA, the CDR3 is TGTGCCAGCAGCTCGGACAGAAGGCACGAGCAGTACTTC. Translating gives CASSSDRRHEQYF. Combining the CDR3 with reference TRBV7-8 and TRBJ2-7 gives the whole variable domain GAGVSQSPRYKVAKRGQDVALRCDPISGHVSLFWYQQALGQGPEFLTYFQNEAQLDKSGLPSDRFFAERPEGSVSTLKIQRTQQEDSAVYLCASSSDRRHEQYFGPGTRLTVT.

About this clonotype itself: This sequence may be a read error, since a much larger clone differs from it by one base. The V and J genes are TRBV5-1 and TRBJ2-1, with D perhaps matching TRBD1 or TRBD2 (5 bases each). V was cut by 2 bases and J by 4 bases, with 22 bases left in between. CDR3 size: 18 residues. Germline CDR1 reads SGHRS; CDR2 reads YFSETQ. The CDR3 DNA follows: TGCGCCAGCAGCTTCGATTGGGTTAGAGGGGCTCCATACAATGAGCAGTTCTTC. Translating it yields CASSFDWVRGAPYNEQFF.

The chain joins TRBV5-1 to TRBJ2-4, with no clear D. V was pared by 2 bases and J by 4 bases, with 19 bases between. The CDR3 totals 17 residues. Germline V gene lookup returns CDR1 SGHRS and CDR2 YFSETQ. CDR3 amino acids: CASSLEWGGMGKNIQYF. The CDR3 nucleotides are TGCGCCAGCAGCTTAGAGTGGGGTGGAATGGGGAAAAACATTCAGTACTTC.

The V and J genes are TRBV9 and TRBJ2-3, with D perhaps TRBD1 or TRBD2 (5 bases each). CDR1 SGDLS and CDR2 YYNGEE come from the germline V gene. V was cut by 4 bases and J by 2 bases, with 11 bases left in between. The CDR3 has 14 amino acids. For the CDR3, the DNA is TGTGCCAGCAGCCCCCGGGGCGTCACAGATACGCAGTATTTT. Translation gives CASSPRGVTDTQYF.

The gene calls are TRBV20-1 and TRBJ2-2; 8 positions agree with TRBD2. Per germline, CDR1 DFQATT and CDR2 SNEGSKA (reference sequence). This CDR3 has 16 residues. The V gene end was trimmed by 5 bases and the J gene end by 4 bases; junction bases not matched to a gene: 12. CDR3 nucleotides: TGCAGTGCTCCCAAACGAAGCGGGAGCGGCACCGGGGAGCTGTTTTTT. This gives the protein CSAPKRSGSGTGELFF.